Given below is one T cell receptor (beta chain) in context. Extracted RNA was reverse transcribed into cDNA, the sequencing template. The protocol was immunoSEQ multiplex PCR, while the TCRdb copy is restricted to in-frame clones and leaves out a portion. This table holds 150,000 to 200,000 clones, about three fifths found once. This entry is derived from a study of CD8+ T cells in alopecia areata. The treatment here: oral pan-JAK inhibitor, 5-10 mg twice daily. The V gene lost 3 bases and the J gene lost 9 bases, with 10 bases spanning the gap. This CDR3 spans 12 amino acids. Per the germline V gene, CDR1 is SGHNT and CDR2 is YYREEE (reference sequence).

This clonotype was obtained from a human donor with alopecia areata. Here the sequenced sample was CD4+ T cells sorted from blood, taken between weeks 55 and 65, from a patient treated with tofacitinib. The J gene is TRBJ2-1, the V gene TRBV5-4; D is perhaps TRBD1 (6 bases). For the CDR3, the DNA is TGTGCCAGCAGCTCCCTCAGGGGTGAGCAGTTCTTC. The encoded protein is CASSSLRGEQFF.